The clone carrying this TCR beta chain is a singleton in its sample. The CDR3 covers 14 residues. Germline values: CDR1 SEHNR, CDR2 FQNEAQ (reference sequence). The V and J ends lost 5 bases and 3 bases, in that order; junction bases with no gene match: 5. The data are from a study of T cell responses to AZD1222 COVID-19 vaccine. Sequenced by immunoSEQ multiplex PCR; TCRdb stores in-frame clones only, minus some. This table holds roughly 80,000 clones, roughly 85% found once. The chain employs TRBV7-9 and TRBJ2-7; 9 bases align to TRBD1. This material consisted of peripheral blood, taken 28 days after the second AZD1222 dose. The source is an adult who received the AZD1222 COVID-19 vaccine. This chain's CDR3 is CASSPRDRDYEQYF. The CDR3 coding sequence is TGTGCCAGCAGCCCTAGGGACAGGGACTACGAGCAGTACTTC.